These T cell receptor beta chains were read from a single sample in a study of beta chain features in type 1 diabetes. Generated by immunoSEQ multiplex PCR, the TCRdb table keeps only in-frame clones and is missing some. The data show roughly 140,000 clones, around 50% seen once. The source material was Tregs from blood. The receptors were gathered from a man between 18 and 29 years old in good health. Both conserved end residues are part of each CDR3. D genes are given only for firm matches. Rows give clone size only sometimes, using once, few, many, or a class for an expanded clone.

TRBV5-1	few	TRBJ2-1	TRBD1	TGCGCCAGCAGCTTTGAGACAGGGGGCAGCGGTGAGCAGTTCTTC	CASSFETGGSGEQFF
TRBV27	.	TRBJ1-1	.	TGTGCCAGCAGTTTAAGTGGACGGGGGGACACTGAAGCTTTCTTT	CASSLSGRGDTEAFF
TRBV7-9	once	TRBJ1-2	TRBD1	TGTGCCAGCAGCTTATCCCGGGACAGTCGATATGGCTACACCTTC	CASSLSRDSRYGYTF
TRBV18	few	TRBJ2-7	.	TGTGCCAGCTCTTCTAGGCGGGTAGGGACCTACGAGCAGTACTTC	CASSSRRVGTYEQYF
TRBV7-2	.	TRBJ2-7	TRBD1	TGTGCCAGCAGCTCTGGACAGGGGCGGTACGAGCAGTACTTC	CASSSGQGRYEQYF
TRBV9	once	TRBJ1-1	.	TGTGCCGGCAGACGGGAGAACACTGAAGCTTTCTTT	CAGRRENTEAFF
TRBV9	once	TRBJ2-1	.	TGTGCCAGCAGCGTAGCGGCGGGGCTCTCCTACAATGAGCAGTTCTTC	CASSVAAGLSYNEQFF
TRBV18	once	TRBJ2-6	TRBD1	TGTGCCAGCTCACCGGCAGACAGGGACCCGTTCTCTGGGGCCAACGTCCTGACTTTC	CASSPADRDPFSGANVLTF
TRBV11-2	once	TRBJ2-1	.	TGTGCCAGCAGCTTGACTATTTACAGTGAGCAGTTCTTC	CASSLTIYSEQFF
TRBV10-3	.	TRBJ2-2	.	TGTGCCATCAGTGGGGTTTTGAAGGAGACGAACACCGGGGAGCTGTTTTTT	CAISGVLKETNTGELFF
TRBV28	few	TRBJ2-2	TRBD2	TGTGCCAGCGGGCTTATAAGAGCGGGACCCGGGGAGCTGTTTTTT	CASGLIRAGPGELFF
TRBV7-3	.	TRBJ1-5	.	TGTGCCAGCAGCTTAAAATGGGGCGGCAGGGCGGAGATTCAGCCCCAGCATTTT	CASSLKWGGRAEIQPQHF
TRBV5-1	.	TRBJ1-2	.	TGCGCCAGCAGCTTTTTGCCCCCGGGACTGAGAATCTATGGCTACACCTTC	CASSFLPPGLRIYGYTF
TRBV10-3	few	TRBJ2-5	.	TGTGCCATCAGTGGTATAGGGGGGGGCCAAGAGACCCAGTACTTC	CAISGIGGGQETQYF
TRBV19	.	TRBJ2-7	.	TGTGCCAGTAGTATCCACCTGCAGGGCTACGAGCAGTACTTC	CASSIHLQGYEQYF
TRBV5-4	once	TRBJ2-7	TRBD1	TGTGCCAGCAGCTTGGAGGCAGGGGGCTCCTACGAGCAGTACTTC	CASSLEAGGSYEQYF
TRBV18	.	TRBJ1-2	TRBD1	TGTGCCAGCTCATCTCGACAGGGAGGTCAGCACTATGGCTACACCTTC	CASSSRQGGQHYGYTF
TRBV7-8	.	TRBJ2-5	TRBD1	TGTGCCAGCAGCTCGACAGGGCGGCGAGAGACCCAGTACTTC	CASSSTGRRETQYF
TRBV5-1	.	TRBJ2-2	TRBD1	TGCGCCAGCTTGGACAGGGTCGACGGGGAGCTGTTTTTT	CASLDRVDGELFF
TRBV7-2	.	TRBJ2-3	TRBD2	TGTGCCAGCAGCGCCGGACTAGCGGTAGATACGCAGTATTTT	CASSAGLAVDTQYF
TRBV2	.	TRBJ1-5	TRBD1	TGTGCCAGCAGTGAACTAGGGGGCCTGGACAATCAGCCCCAGCATTTT	CASSELGGLDNQPQHF
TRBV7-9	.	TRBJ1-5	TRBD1	TGTGCCAGCCGCGACAGGGAGGATCAGCCCCAGCATTTT	CASRDREDQPQHF
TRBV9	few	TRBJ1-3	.	TGTGCCAGCAGCGTACTTGCAGGCTCTGGAAACACCATATATTTT	CASSVLAGSGNTIYF
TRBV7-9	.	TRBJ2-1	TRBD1	TGTGCCAGCAGCCGGACAGGTGTTGAGCAGTTCTTC	CASSRTGVEQFF
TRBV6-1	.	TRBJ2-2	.	TGTGCCAGCAGTGAAAAGAGGGGGTTGAAAACCGGGGAGCTGTTTTTT	CASSEKRGLKTGELFF
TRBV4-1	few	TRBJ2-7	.	TGCGCCAGCAGCCCAACAGCGGCCCATTACTACGAGCAGTACTTC	CASSPTAAHYYEQYF
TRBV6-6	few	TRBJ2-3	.	TGTGCCAGCAGCCCACAAGATACGCAGTATTTT	CASSPQDTQYF
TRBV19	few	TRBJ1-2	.	TGTGCCAGTAGTATTCGTGAGGATAACTATGGCTACACCTTC	CASSIREDNYGYTF
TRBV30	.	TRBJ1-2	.	TGTGCCTGGAGTGTACCTCCGCGGGCCTGGAGCTACACCTTC	CAWSVPPRAWSYTF
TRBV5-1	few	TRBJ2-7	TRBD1	TGCGCCAGCAGCTTGGGACAGGGGGGGGCCTACGAGCAGTACTTC	CASSLGQGGAYEQYF
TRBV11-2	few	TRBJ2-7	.	TGTGCCAGCAGCACGATCTCTCGGGGGCGGGACAGAGCCTACGAGCAGTACTTC	CASSTISRGRDRAYEQYF
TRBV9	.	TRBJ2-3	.	TGTGCCAGCAGCGCCGTCGGGACACGAACAGATACGCAGTATTTT	CASSAVGTRTDTQYF
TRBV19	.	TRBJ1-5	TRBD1	TGTGCCAGTAGTCTCCGGGACAGGGATCGTCAGCCCCAGCATTTT	CASSLRDRDRQPQHF
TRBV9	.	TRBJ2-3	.	TGTGCCAGCAGCGCTCGACACGGCACAGATACGCAGTATTTT	CASSARHGTDTQYF
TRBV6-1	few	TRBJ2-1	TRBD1	TGTGCCAGCAGTGAAAAACGGGCCGGACAGGGGGGGAATGAGCAGTTCTTC	CASSEKRAGQGGNEQFF
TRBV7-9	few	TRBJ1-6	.	TGTGCCAGCAGCTTGGAGGGACGGGGTAATTCACCCCTCCACTTT	CASSLEGRGNSPLHF
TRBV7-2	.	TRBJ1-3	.	TGTGCCAGCAGCTTAGGTTTTGGTACCGCCAGCTCTGGAAACACCATATATTTT	CASSLGFGTASSGNTIYF
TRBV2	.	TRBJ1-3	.	TGTGCCAGCAGTGTGGCGGGGGCGCTTACTGGAAACACCATATATTTT	CASSVAGALTGNTIYF
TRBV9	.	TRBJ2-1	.	TGTGCCAGCAGCGTAGAAGCATTTAGCAGAAATGAGCAGTTCTTC	CASSVEAFSRNEQFF
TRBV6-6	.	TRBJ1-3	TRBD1	TGTGCCAGCAGTTTCGGACAGGGCAGGGACACCATATATTTT	CASSFGQGRDTIYF
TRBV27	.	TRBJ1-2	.	TGTGCCAGCAGTCCACGACGGGGAGGCAGAGGCGGCTACACCTTC	CASSPRRGGRGGYTF
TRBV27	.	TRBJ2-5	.	TGTGCCAGCAGTTACCTCCGACAGACTCAAGAGACCCAGTACTTC	CASSYLRQTQETQYF
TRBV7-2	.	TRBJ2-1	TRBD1	TGTGCCAGCAGCCGGGATTTGCAGGGGACAGAATCCTTCTTC	CASSRDLQGTESFF
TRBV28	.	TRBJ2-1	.	TGTGCCAGCAGCGCCCTAGCCCAGAAGCAGTTCTTC	CASSALAQKQFF
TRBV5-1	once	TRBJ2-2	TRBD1	TGCGCCAGCAGCTTGGCAAGGGACAGGGGATCGTCCGGGGAGCTGTTTTTT	CASSLARDRGSSGELFF
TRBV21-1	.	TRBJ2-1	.	TGTGCCAGCAGCAAATCCTCCCGGCAGACTTACAATGAGCAGTTCTTC	CASSKSSRQTYNEQFF
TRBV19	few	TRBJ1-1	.	TGTGCCAGTAGCGGGGGGGCTGAAGCTTTCTTT	CASSGGAEAFF